The clone carrying this T cell receptor (beta chain) appeared once. Its specificity is unknown. It was negative isolation that provided the CD8+ and CD4+ T cells, whereas TEMRA cells were enriched by FACS. This sample stems from a study of CD8 T cells in Susac syndrome. Study-level points and caveats: As the study acknowledged, the number of individuals who were part of its TCR sequencing and HLA analysis was relatively small.

Reverse transcription of about 0.5 to 1 ug RNA used random hexamers. The method of amplification for TCR beta CDR3 was immunoSEQ multiplex PCR, covering 54 Vbeta and 13 Jbeta. TCRdb redid the calling of the immunoSEQ multiplex PCR reads with MiXCR, one entry per CDR3 protein. The sample consists of just over 300,000 distinct CDR3 sequences, approximately 90% of them appearing once. The clonotype was recovered from a human donor with multiple sclerosis. The sequencing input was CD4+ T cells from PBMCs.

DNA of the CDR3: TGTGCCAGCAGCTTAAGCGGGGGGACCTACGAGCAGTACTTC. Protein: CASSLSGGTYEQYF. The chain carries TRBV7-3 and TRBJ2-7; TRBD2 agrees at 8 bases. The CDR3 spans 14 residues. V dropped 1 base and J dropped 2; count of bases not matched to a gene: 1. Germline V gene lookup returns CDR1 SGHTA and CDR2 FQGTGA.